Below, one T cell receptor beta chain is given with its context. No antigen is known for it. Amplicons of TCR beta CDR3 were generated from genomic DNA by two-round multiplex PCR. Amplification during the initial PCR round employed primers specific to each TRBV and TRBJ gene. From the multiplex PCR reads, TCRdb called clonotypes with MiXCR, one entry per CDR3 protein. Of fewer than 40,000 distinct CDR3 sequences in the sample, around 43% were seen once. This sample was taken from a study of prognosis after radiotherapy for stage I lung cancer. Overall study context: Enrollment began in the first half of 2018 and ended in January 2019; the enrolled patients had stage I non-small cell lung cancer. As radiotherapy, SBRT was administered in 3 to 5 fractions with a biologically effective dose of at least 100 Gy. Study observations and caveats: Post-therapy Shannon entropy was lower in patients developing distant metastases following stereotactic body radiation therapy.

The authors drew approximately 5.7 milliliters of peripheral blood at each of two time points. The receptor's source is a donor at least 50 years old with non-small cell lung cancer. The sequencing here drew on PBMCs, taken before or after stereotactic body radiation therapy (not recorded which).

The CDR3 here is CAWSVRYWGNEKLFF. The CDR3 DNA reads as TGTGCCTGGAGTGTAAGATATTGGGGGAATGAAAAACTGTTTTTT. The rearrangement joins TRBV30 to TRBJ1-4; possibly TRBD1 for D (5 bases). The CDR3 runs to 15 residues. The germline V and J ends were trimmed by 0 bases and 5 bases, with 13 bases remaining between them. Germline V CDR1 and CDR2: GTSNPN, SVGIG (reference sequence).